Sequencing of this T cell receptor beta chain was carried out in a study of T cell responses to AZD1222 COVID-19 vaccine. Study overall: Pooled samples include second doses given at about 4 or 12 weeks. Whole-study findings and limits: Donors were chiefly white British, with a greater number of females, and clonal diversity was perhaps underestimated. At 160-218 and 743-854, vaccine-associated CD4 TCRs were dominant, and they spanned spike. Seropositive at baseline were only a handful of AZD1222 recipients.

Sequenced by immunoSEQ multiplex PCR; TCRdb stores in-frame clones only, minus some. The data hold 100,000 or so clones, with around 90% observed a single time. CDR1 and CDR2 from the germline V gene are LGHNA and YSLEER. V was pared by 0 bases and J by 6 bases, with 9 bases between. CDR3 length equals 15 residues. As for this clone: The antigen is not known.

V gene TRBV4-3 combines with J gene TRBJ1-6; D unresolved. The origin of this receptor is an adult in good health. The starting material was peripheral blood, obtained on day 0 of AZD1222 vaccination. The DNA for the CDR3 is TGCGCCAGCAGCCAAGATTACCGTCGTAATTCACCCCTCCACTTT. Translated: CASSQDYRRNSPLHF.